The entry below describes one TCR beta chain. Its specificity is not known. This record comes from a study of response to subunit inactivated influenza vaccine. The ends were cut back, 3 bases at V and 6 bases at J, with 6 bases in the middle. The V gene's germline CDR1 is MNHEY and CDR2 SVGEGT. The CDR3 sequence is 12 residues long. TCRdb analysed the RT-PCR reads with MiXCR anew, one entry per CDR3 protein. The sample lists 800,000 or so distinct CDR3 sequences, less than 25% occurring once. Study-level points and caveats: The authors suggested that every seasonal influenza vaccination recruits few new T cells.

The rearrangement uses TRBV6-2 or TRBV6-3 and TRBJ1-5; D is unclear. Sequencing was performed on PBMCs from blood, taken around 5 days after vaccination. This receptor was identified in a man between 45 and 60 years old who received an inactivated influenza vaccine. CDR3 DNA: TGTGCCAGCAGTTATCACCCTCAGCCCCAGCATTTT. Amino acids: CASSYHPQPQHF.